This section outlines one TCR beta chain sequence together with its context. Its antigen remains unknown. Measured with immunoSEQ multiplex PCR; TCRdb has only the in-frame clones, and not every one. The sample has about 79,000 clones, approximately 74% seen once. The data are from a study of vaccination effects on CD4 cells after COVID-19. The overall study: Two-dose vaccination with either BNT162b2 or mRNA-1273 was given to the participants. General study points: There was marked clonal contraction among infection- and vaccine-induced clones late after vaccination. Sampling in the study covered few convalescent patients and included no early post-infection timepoints.

After expansion with viral peptide pools in the ViraFEST assay, antigen-specific CD4+ T cells were sequenced. Isolation of CD4+ T cells took place after less than twelve days of culture. Absence of prior SARS-CoV-2 infection characterized the vaccine recipients, who showed negative nucleocapsid antibodies. CDR1 SNHLY and CDR2 FYNNEI come from the germline V gene. The CDR3 loop spans 13 amino acids. The ends were cut back, 11 bases at V and 6 bases at J, with 18 bases in the middle. This sequence originates from a human donor who received a COVID-19 vaccine. V is TRBV2 and J is TRBJ2-3, with a tentative D call TRBD1 (5 bases). The sample in question was CD4+ T cells from PBMCs cultured with HCoV-229E spike peptides, obtained before COVID-19 vaccination. The CDR3 region is CAASASWGDTQYF. CDR3 bases: TGTGCCGCATCAGCTTCCTGGGGCGATACGCAGTATTTT.